The rows below give T cell receptor beta chains drawn from one sample of a study of blood T cell repertoires in COVID-19. Using immunoSEQ multiplex PCR, the repertoire was profiled, and TCRdb retains in-frame clones only, with some absent. The sample shows 230,000 or so clones, 84% of them seen only once. Sequenced sample: peripheral blood. The source of these receptors is a man aged 30 to 45 with active or convalescent COVID-19. The CDR3 runs from the conserved cysteine through the conserved F or W. Each record gives: V gene, D gene, clone size, J gene, CDR3 protein, CDR3 DNA. A D gene is named only where the DNA matches it firmly. A row's size may be missing; if present it is once, few, many or a size class.

V gene: TRBV28
D gene: TRBD1
clone size: -
J gene: TRBJ1-1
CDR3 protein: CASPKPGQGVTEAFF
CDR3 DNA: TGTGCCAGCCCCAAACCGGGACAGGGGGTTACTGAAGCTTTCTTT

V gene: TRBV12-3/TRBV12-4
D gene: -
clone size: -
J gene: TRBJ2-5
CDR3 protein: CASSLHRETQYF
CDR3 DNA: TGTGCCAGCAGTCTGCACAGGGAGACCCAGTACTTC

V gene: TRBV7-8
D gene: TRBD1
clone size: -
J gene: TRBJ2-2
CDR3 protein: CASSSRTGTNTGELFF
CDR3 DNA: TGTGCCAGCAGCTCCCGGACAGGGACAAACACCGGGGAGCTGTTTTTT

V gene: TRBV18
D gene: -
clone size: -
J gene: TRBJ1-1
CDR3 protein: CASSPWGGNTEAFF
CDR3 DNA: TGTGCCAGCTCACCTTGGGGGGGGAACACTGAAGCTTTCTTT

V gene: TRBV28
D gene: -
clone size: -
J gene: TRBJ1-4
CDR3 protein: CASSLTYANEKLFF
CDR3 DNA: TGTGCCAGCAGTCTGACATACGCTAATGAAAAACTGTTTTTT

V gene: TRBV19
D gene: -
clone size: -
J gene: TRBJ2-7
CDR3 protein: CASSISTSYEQYF
CDR3 DNA: TGTGCCAGTAGTATTTCTACCTCCTACGAGCAGTACTTC

V gene: TRBV7-2
D gene: TRBD1
clone size: -
J gene: TRBJ1-1
CDR3 protein: CASSLRARGVTEAFF
CDR3 DNA: TGTGCCAGCAGCTTACGAGCCAGGGGGGTCACTGAAGCTTTCTTT

V gene: TRBV18
D gene: -
clone size: -
J gene: TRBJ1-2
CDR3 protein: CASSPQGDGGYTF
CDR3 DNA: TGTGCCAGCTCACCACAGGGGGATGGTGGCTACACCTTC

V gene: TRBV7-3
D gene: TRBD2
clone size: once
J gene: TRBJ2-2
CDR3 protein: CASSPASGRGTGELFF
CDR3 DNA: TGTGCCAGCAGCCCCGCTAGCGGGAGGGGCACCGGGGAGCTGTTTTTT

V gene: TRBV19
D gene: -
clone size: -
J gene: TRBJ2-7
CDR3 protein: CASSTGASSWDEQYF
CDR3 DNA: TGTGCCAGTAGTACTGGGGCTAGTTCATGGGACGAGCAGTACTTC

V gene: TRBV2
D gene: TRBD1
clone size: -
J gene: TRBJ2-7
CDR3 protein: CASSGQGAEQYF
CDR3 DNA: TGTGCCAGCAGTGGACAGGGGGCGGAGCAGTACTTC

V gene: TRBV9
D gene: -
clone size: once
J gene: TRBJ2-3
CDR3 protein: CASSTTTGRVTDTQYF
CDR3 DNA: TGTGCCAGCAGCACTACGACAGGACGAGTCACAGATACGCAGTATTTT

V gene: TRBV28
D gene: -
clone size: -
J gene: TRBJ1-6
CDR3 protein: CASSLRDLSSYNSPLHF
CDR3 DNA: TGTGCCAGCAGTTTACGGGACTTGAGCTCCTATAATTCACCCCTCCACTTT

V gene: TRBV4-3
D gene: TRBD1
clone size: -
J gene: TRBJ1-6
CDR3 protein: CASSQSAFGTGRNSPLHF
CDR3 DNA: TGCGCCAGCAGCCAATCCGCGTTTGGGACAGGGCGTAATTCACCCCTCCACTTT

V gene: TRBV3-1/TRBV3-2
D gene: TRBD1
clone size: -
J gene: TRBJ1-2
CDR3 protein: CASSHNQQGAFGYTF
CDR3 DNA: TGTGCCAGCAGCCATAATCAACAGGGGGCTTTTGGCTACACCTTC

V gene: TRBV14
D gene: TRBD1
clone size: -
J gene: TRBJ2-5
CDR3 protein: CASSQGTGSVQETQYF
CDR3 DNA: TGTGCCAGCAGCCAAGGGACAGGGTCCGTACAAGAGACCCAGTACTTC

V gene: TRBV6-5
D gene: -
clone size: -
J gene: TRBJ1-1
CDR3 protein: CASSYSRRGGTEAFF
CDR3 DNA: TGTGCCAGCAGTTACTCGAGGAGGGGTGGCACTGAAGCTTTCTTT

V gene: TRBV4-1
D gene: TRBD1
clone size: -
J gene: TRBJ2-7
CDR3 protein: CASSLGDRAEQYF
CDR3 DNA: TGCGCCAGCAGCCTAGGGGACAGGGCCGAGCAGTACTTC

V gene: TRBV13
D gene: -
clone size: -
J gene: TRBJ1-3
CDR3 protein: CASSLDRGNTIYF
CDR3 DNA: TGTGCCAGCAGCTTAGACAGGGGAAACACCATATATTTT

V gene: TRBV6-6
D gene: -
clone size: -
J gene: TRBJ2-5
CDR3 protein: CASSYAQGKETQYF
CDR3 DNA: TGTGCCAGCAGTTACGCCCAGGGAAAAGAGACCCAGTACTTC

V gene: TRBV3-1/TRBV3-2
D gene: -
clone size: once
J gene: TRBJ1-5
CDR3 protein: CASSQATDNQPQHF
CDR3 DNA: TGTGCCAGCAGCCAAGCGACAGATAATCAGCCCCAGCATTTT

V gene: TRBV6-5
D gene: -
clone size: -
J gene: TRBJ2-1
CDR3 protein: CASRDQGTSNEQFF
CDR3 DNA: TGTGCCAGCAGAGACCAAGGGACTTCCAATGAGCAGTTCTTC

V gene: TRBV11-3
D gene: TRBD2
clone size: -
J gene: TRBJ2-7
CDR3 protein: CASSQGGLAGHHEQYF
CDR3 DNA: TGTGCCAGCAGCCAAGGGGGGCTAGCGGGGCATCACGAGCAGTACTTC

V gene: TRBV4-1
D gene: TRBD2
clone size: -
J gene: TRBJ2-5
CDR3 protein: CASSQPPGPGGETQYF
CDR3 DNA: TGCGCCAGCAGCCAACCCCCGGGACCCGGGGGGGAGACCCAGTACTTC

V gene: TRBV3-1/TRBV3-2
D gene: TRBD2
clone size: -
J gene: TRBJ2-5
CDR3 protein: CASSQDGASGGTQYF
CDR3 DNA: TGTGCCAGCAGCCAAGATGGGGCTAGCGGCGGGACCCAGTACTTC

V gene: TRBV4-1
D gene: TRBD2
clone size: -
J gene: TRBJ2-1
CDR3 protein: CASSQEIKGLAVVNEQFF
CDR3 DNA: TGCGCCAGCAGCCAAGAAATTAAGGGACTAGCGGTAGTCAATGAGCAGTTCTTC

V gene: TRBV27
D gene: TRBD2
clone size: once
J gene: TRBJ2-1
CDR3 protein: CASTRKSGRVANEQFF
CDR3 DNA: TGTGCCAGCACAAGGAAGAGCGGGAGGGTAGCCAATGAGCAGTTCTTC

V gene: TRBV6-6
D gene: -
clone size: -
J gene: TRBJ2-1
CDR3 protein: CASSYRGGVIVEQFF
CDR3 DNA: TGTGCCAGCAGTTACCGAGGGGGAGTCATTGTTGAGCAGTTCTTC

V gene: TRBV25-1
D gene: TRBD2
clone size: -
J gene: TRBJ2-5
CDR3 protein: CASRPQRGGEETQYF
CDR3 DNA: TGTGCCAGCAGACCCCAGCGGGGGGGAGAAGAGACCCAGTACTTC

V gene: TRBV27
D gene: -
clone size: -
J gene: TRBJ1-2
CDR3 protein: CASSFSERVNYTF
CDR3 DNA: TGTGCCAGCAGTTTTTCCGAAAGAGTTAACTACACCTTC

V gene: TRBV20-1
D gene: TRBD1
clone size: -
J gene: TRBJ2-5
CDR3 protein: CSASNSQGVVGGETQYF
CDR3 DNA: TGCAGTGCTAGTAACTCTCAGGGGGTCGTAGGGGGAGAGACCCAGTACTTC

V gene: TRBV6-2/TRBV6-3
D gene: -
clone size: -
J gene: TRBJ1-6
CDR3 protein: CASSLQYNSPLHF
CDR3 DNA: TGTGCCAGCAGTCTACAGTATAATTCACCCCTCCACTTT

V gene: TRBV7-2
D gene: -
clone size: once
J gene: TRBJ1-5
CDR3 protein: CASSLGTPNSNQPQHF
CDR3 DNA: TGTGCCAGCAGCTTGGGGACTCCAAATAGCAATCAGCCCCAGCATTTT

V gene: TRBV7-2
D gene: TRBD2
clone size: -
J gene: TRBJ2-3
CDR3 protein: CASSLGGGWDTQYF
CDR3 DNA: TGTGCCAGCAGCTTAGGCGGGGGGTGGGATACGCAGTATTTT

V gene: TRBV28
D gene: TRBD1
clone size: -
J gene: TRBJ2-7
CDR3 protein: CASMAPPGGDNYEQYF
CDR3 DNA: TGTGCCAGCATGGCCCCCCCAGGGGGCGATAACTACGAGCAGTACTTC

V gene: TRBV11-3
D gene: -
clone size: -
J gene: TRBJ2-1
CDR3 protein: CASSSGIGALGLDEQFF
CDR3 DNA: TGTGCCAGCAGCTCAGGAATTGGGGCCCTAGGGCTGGATGAGCAGTTCTTC

V gene: TRBV5-4
D gene: TRBD1
clone size: -
J gene: TRBJ2-1
CDR3 protein: CASSLGQGAGNEQFF
CDR3 DNA: TGTGCCAGCAGCTTGGGACAGGGGGCTGGAAATGAGCAGTTCTTC

V gene: TRBV4-2
D gene: TRBD2
clone size: -
J gene: TRBJ2-4
CDR3 protein: CASSQVGGSNIQYF
CDR3 DNA: TGTGCCAGCAGCCAAGTTGGCGGGAGCAACATTCAGTACTTC

V gene: TRBV2
D gene: -
clone size: -
J gene: TRBJ2-6
CDR3 protein: CASSTSSGANVLTF
CDR3 DNA: TGTGCCAGCAGTACTTCCTCTGGGGCCAACGTCCTGACTTTC

V gene: TRBV18
D gene: TRBD1
clone size: -
J gene: TRBJ1-3
CDR3 protein: CASSTGTGSTGNTIYF
CDR3 DNA: TGTGCCAGCTCTACCGGGACAGGGTCTACTGGAAACACCATATATTTT

V gene: TRBV5-3
D gene: -
clone size: -
J gene: TRBJ1-1
CDR3 protein: CARNSNTEAFF
CDR3 DNA: TGTGCCAGAAACTCCAACACTGAAGCTTTCTTT

V gene: TRBV28
D gene: TRBD1
clone size: -
J gene: TRBJ2-5
CDR3 protein: CASRGTGRETQYF
CDR3 DNA: TGTGCCAGCAGGGGGACAGGGAGAGAGACCCAGTACTTC

V gene: TRBV28
D gene: -
clone size: -
J gene: TRBJ1-5
CDR3 protein: CASSFGRLVGNQPQHF
CDR3 DNA: TGTGCCAGCAGTTTCGGGAGACTAGTGGGCAATCAGCCCCAGCATTTT

V gene: TRBV7-6
D gene: TRBD1
clone size: -
J gene: TRBJ1-4
CDR3 protein: CASSSAGTAFNEKLFF
CDR3 DNA: TGTGCCAGCAGCTCGGCCGGGACAGCATTTAATGAAAAACTGTTTTTT

V gene: TRBV19
D gene: TRBD2
clone size: -
J gene: TRBJ2-1
CDR3 protein: CASNSGSFDEQFF
CDR3 DNA: TGTGCCAGTAATAGCGGGAGTTTCGATGAGCAGTTCTTC